This TCR beta chain was observed in a study of blood T cells in healthy people across ages. The study, taken as a whole, reports: With age, beta diversity per million T cells declined roughly linearly, significantly by 30 to 50. Whereas aged donors had fewer naive CD4+ cells, long-lived donors had more of them and higher diversity.

The ends were cut back, 6 bases at V and 5 bases at J, with 16 bases in the middle. This CDR3 has 14 residues. A second about 6 to 12 cycle PCR used barcoded and J-beta primers. TCRdb processed the 5' RACE reads anew with MiXCR; each CDR3 protein has one entry. The data contain 800,000 or so distinct CDR3 sequences, about 42% of them singletons. Total RNA amounts of at least 5.5 micrograms were extracted per sample. Notes on this clonotype: The antigen is not known.

The chain links TRBV12-3 or TRBV12-4 to TRBJ2-5; D unresolved. Input material: blood. This TCR was recovered from a man older than 75 in good health. CDR3 DNA sequence: TGTGCCAGCAGCTTAATTGGGTCTGGTGAGACCCAGTACTTC. Protein: CASSLIGSGETQYF.